The clone carrying this T cell receptor beta chain was observed a few times. Germline V CDR1 and CDR2: SNHLY, FYNNEI. There are 16 residues in the CDR3. V lost 4 bases and J lost 8; bases outside the gene matches: 9. These data belong to a study of T-cell memory formation after mild COVID-19. MiXCR, run by TCRdb on the 5' RACE reads, gives a single entry per CDR3 protein. The sample yields roughly 250,000 distinct CDR3 sequences, about a sixth seen once. The receptor was isolated from a man aged 18 to 29 who had mild COVID-19 (a few samples of this study predate the infection). Cell type and time point are not known. The V and J genes are TRBV2 and TRBJ1-4; 11 nucleotides line up with TRBD1. The sample consisted of PBMCs or a T cell subset sorted from them (not recorded which). For the CDR3, the DNA is TGTGCCAGCAGTGGCGGGACAGGGGGATTCGGAGAAAAACTGTTTTTT. It encodes CASSGGTGGFGEKLFF.